Detailed here is one T cell receptor (beta chain). Profiling relied on immunoSEQ multiplex PCR, and the TCRdb table lists in-frame clones only, not all of them. Found here are around 13,000 clones, about 80% of them singletons; the top ten hold approximately 30%. V lost 1 base to trimming and J lost 2 bases, with 12 bases between them. The CDR3 consists of 15 residues. Germline values: CDR1 SEHNR, CDR2 FQNEAQ (reference sequence). The data originate from a study of OX40 agonist ivuxolimab in advanced cancers. The input for sequencing was CD4+ or CD8+ T cells sorted from blood, taken in a trial of the OX40 agonist ivuxolimab. V gene TRBV7-9 combines with J gene TRBJ2-7; either TRBD1 or TRBD2 may supply D (5 bases each). The source is an adult with an advanced solid tumor such as melanoma, head and neck, liver or kidney cancer. CDR3 nucleotide sequence: TGTGCCAGCAGCTTAGACCTCGGGGCAACCTACGAGCAGTACTTC. The encoded protein is CASSLDLGATYEQYF.